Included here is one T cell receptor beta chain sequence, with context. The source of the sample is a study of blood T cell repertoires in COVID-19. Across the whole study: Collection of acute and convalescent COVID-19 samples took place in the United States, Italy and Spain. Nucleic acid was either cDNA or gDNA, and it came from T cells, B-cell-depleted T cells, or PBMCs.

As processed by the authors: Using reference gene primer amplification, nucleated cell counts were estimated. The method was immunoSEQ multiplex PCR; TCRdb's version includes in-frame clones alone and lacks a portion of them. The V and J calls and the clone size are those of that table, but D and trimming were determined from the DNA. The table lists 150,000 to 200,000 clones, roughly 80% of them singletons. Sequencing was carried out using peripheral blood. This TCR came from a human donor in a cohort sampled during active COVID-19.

DNA of the CDR3: TGCGCCAGCAGCTTGGGAGGGACAGACAATGAGCAGTTCTTC. Amino acids: CASSLGGTDNEQFF. The V gene is TRBV5-1, the J gene TRBJ2-1; 7 bases map to TRBD1. V trimming: 0 bases; J trimming: 5 bases; junction bases outside the gene matches: 2. Germline V CDR1 and CDR2: SGHRS, YFSETQ. The CDR3 runs 14 residues.